The 10 T cell receptor beta chains below come from one sample, sequenced in a study of regulatory T cells in long-lasting Graves disease. Time point defined: newly diagnosed GD, antithyroid drugs for less than 3 months. Extracted RNA from PBMCs served as the source of the TCR library. Researchers made TCR beta libraries by using iRepertoire HTBI primers and running Arm-PCR on CDR3 regions. TCRdb fed the multiplex PCR reads into MiXCR, producing one record per CDR3 protein. The profile shows 550,000 or so distinct CDR3 sequences, more than 10% of them singletons. These data are also associated with another study on T cells in Graves' hyperthyroidism and ophthalmopathy.

The specimen comprised peripheral blood mononuclear cells (PBMCs), sampled at new diagnosis, from a patient treated with antithyroid drugs. The receptors were sampled from a woman in her 30s with Graves disease.

This clonotype was found many times. The chain combines TRBV30 with TRBJ2-3; D remains unclear. Trimming cost V 7 bases and J 6 bases, with 14 bases left between them. Germline-derived CDR1 and CDR2 are GTSNPN and SVGIG (reference sequence). The CDR3 is 12 amino acids. The CDR3 DNA reads as TGTGCCTTCATGACCCAGCCTGATACGCAGTATTTT. Translation: CAFMTQPDTQYF.

This clonotype was seen only once. The chain is built from TRBV6-1 and TRBJ1-4, with D perhaps TRBD1 (5 bases). Germline CDR1 and CDR2: MNHNS and SASEGT. V was pared by 6 bases and J by 3 bases, with 20 bases between. The CDR3 is 17 amino acids. This CDR3 reads CASSPLKWGEANEKLFF. In DNA form, the CDR3 reads TGTGCCAGCAGCCCTCTGAAGTGGGGGGAGGCTAATGAAAAACTGTTTTTT.

The table lists this clonotype with many counts. The gene calls are TRBV5-8 and TRBJ2-1; D is unresolved. The V end lost 0 bases, the J end lost 8 bases, and 9 bases lay between the germline ends. The CDR3 extends over 13 amino acids. Germline values: CDR1 SGHTS, CDR2 YDEGEE. CDR3 DNA sequence: TGTGCCAGCAGCTTGGAAGGTGGGTATGAGCAGTTCTTC. This gives the protein CASSLEGGYEQFF. The entire variable domain, with the rest obtained from reference TRBV5-8 and TRBJ2-1, is as follows: EAGVTQSPTHLIKTRGQQATLRCSPISGHTSVYWYQQALGLGLQFLLWYDEGEERNRGNFPPRFSGRQFPNYSSELNVNALELEDSALYLCASSLEGGYEQFFGPGTRLTVL.

This clonotype has a count of ten or more. The chain recombines TRBV5-1 with TRBJ2-7, with D hard to call. The V gene's germline CDR1 is SGHRS and CDR2 YFSETQ. The V gene lost 1 base and the J gene lost 4 bases, with 6 bases spanning the gap. The CDR3 is 12 residues long. CDR3 nucleotides: TGCGCCAGCAGCTTGAACGGATACGAGCAGTACTTC. It yields the protein CASSLNGYEQYF.

CDR3 amino acids: CASSYYPGNTIYF. CDR3 nucleotides: TGTGCCAGCAGTTACTACCCTGGAAACACCATATATTTT. V usage is TRBV6-2 or TRBV6-3 and J usage is TRBJ1-3; D is undetermined. The CDR3 is 13 amino acids. The ends were cut back, 1 base at V and 2 bases at J, with 3 bases in the middle. Per germline, CDR1 MNHEY and CDR2 SVGEGT.

This clonotype was observed a few times. This chain connects TRBV7-6 to TRBJ2-2, with D possibly matching TRBD1 (6 bases). The CDR3 consists of 15 residues. Germline assignment: CDR1 SGHVS and CDR2 FNYEAQ. V gave up 3 bases and J gave up 1 base, with 9 bases separating them. CDR3 DNA: TGTGCCAGCAGCTTCAACAGGGAGAACACCGGGGAGCTGTTTTTT. Translation gives CASSFNRENTGELFF.

This chain connects TRBV11-2 to TRBJ2-1; TRBD2 matches at 7 bases. Germline loops: CDR1 SGHAT, CDR2 FQNNGV. The CDR3 is 17 residues long. The V segment lost 5 bases and the J segment 6 bases; nucleotides outside the gene matches: 16. The CDR3 DNA follows: TGTGCCAGCAGCCCAGGCGGGAGTCGCACCGGGGGCAATGAGCAGTTCTTC. Protein product: CASSPGGSRTGGNEQFF.

This clonotype was seen ten or more times. The V call is TRBV27, the J call TRBJ2-1; a weak D match, TRBD1 (6 bases). Between the trimmed V and J ends, which lost 8 bases and 13 bases, there was a span of 15 bases. Looked up from germline, CDR1 is MNHEY and CDR2 is SMNVEV (reference sequence). The CDR3 spans 11 residues. The CDR3 coding sequence is TGTGCCAGCGGTAGGGGGAATCGCCAGTTCTTC. It encodes CASGRGNRQFF.

This clonotype was recorded a few times. The chain employs TRBV7-9 and TRBJ2-2; 13 bases map to TRBD2. The length of the CDR3 is 14 residues. With V trimmed by 7 bases and J by 5 bases, 1 base remained unmatched. The germline V gene has CDR1 SEHNR and CDR2 FQNEAQ (reference sequence). DNA for the CDR3: TGTGCCAGCATGGGACTAGCGGGGACCGGGGAGCTGTTTTTT. This sequence encodes CASMGLAGTGELFF.

This clonotype came up many times. V gene TRBV28 combines with J gene TRBJ2-7; D is perhaps TRBD1 (5 bases). Germline values: CDR1 MDHEN, CDR2 SYDVKM. Trimming stripped 2 bases from V and 3 bases from J, with 8 bases between. The CDR3 spans 13 residues. The CDR3 is CASSLHRNYEQYF. The CDR3 DNA sequence: TGTGCCAGCAGTTTACACAGGAACTACGAGCAGTACTTC.